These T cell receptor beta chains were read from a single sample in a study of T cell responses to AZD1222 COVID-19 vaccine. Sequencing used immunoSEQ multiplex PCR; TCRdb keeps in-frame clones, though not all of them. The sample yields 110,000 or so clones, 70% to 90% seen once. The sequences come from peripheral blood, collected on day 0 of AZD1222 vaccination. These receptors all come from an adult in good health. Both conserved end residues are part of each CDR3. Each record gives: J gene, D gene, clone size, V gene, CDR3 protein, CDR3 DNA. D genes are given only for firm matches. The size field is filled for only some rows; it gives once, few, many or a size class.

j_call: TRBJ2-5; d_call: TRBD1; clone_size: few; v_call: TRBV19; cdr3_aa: CASGQGVTPQETQYF; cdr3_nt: TGTGCCAGTGGACAGGGGGTAACCCCTCAAGAGACCCAGTACTTC
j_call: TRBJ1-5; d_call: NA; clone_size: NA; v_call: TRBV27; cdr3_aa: CASSLGSSNQPQHF; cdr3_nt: TGTGCCAGCAGTTTAGGCAGCTCTAATCAGCCCCAGCATTTT
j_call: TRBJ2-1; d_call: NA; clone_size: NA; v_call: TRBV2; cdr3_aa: CASSEVVGVSYNEQFF; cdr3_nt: TGTGCCAGCAGTGAAGTTGTGGGGGTTTCCTACAATGAGCAGTTCTTC
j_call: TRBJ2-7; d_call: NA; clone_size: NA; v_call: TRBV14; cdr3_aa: CASSTDKTYEQYF; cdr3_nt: TGTGCCAGCAGTACCGACAAGACCTACGAGCAGTACTTC
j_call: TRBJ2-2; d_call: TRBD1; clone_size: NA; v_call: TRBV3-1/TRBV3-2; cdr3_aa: CASSQLGTGTGVYWELFF; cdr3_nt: TGTGCCAGCAGCCAGCTAGGAACCGGGACAGGGGTATACTGGGAGCTGTTTTTT
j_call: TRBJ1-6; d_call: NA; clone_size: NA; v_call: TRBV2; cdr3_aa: CASSPRGISPLHF; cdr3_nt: TGTGCCAGCAGTCCAAGGGGAATTTCACCCCTCCACTTT
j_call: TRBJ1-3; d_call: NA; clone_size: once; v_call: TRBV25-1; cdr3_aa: CASSEYLAASGNTIYF; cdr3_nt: TGTGCCAGCAGTGAATATCTGGCAGCATCTGGAAACACCATATATTTT
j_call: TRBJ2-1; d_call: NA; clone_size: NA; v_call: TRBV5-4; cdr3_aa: CASSRIQTGFGDEQFF; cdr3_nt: TGTGCCAGCAGCCGAATCCAGACAGGTTTTGGAGATGAGCAGTTCTTC
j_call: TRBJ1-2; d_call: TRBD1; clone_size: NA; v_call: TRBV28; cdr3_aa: CASSLSGQGALNHTF; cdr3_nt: TGTGCCAGCAGTTTATCGGGACAGGGGGCGCTTAATCACACCTTC
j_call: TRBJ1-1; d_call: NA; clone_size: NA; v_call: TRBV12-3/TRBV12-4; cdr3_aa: CASRGQQNTEAFF; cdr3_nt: TGTGCCAGCAGAGGACAGCAGAACACTGAAGCTTTCTTT
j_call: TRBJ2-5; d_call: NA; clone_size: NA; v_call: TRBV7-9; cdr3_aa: CASSSYREVETQYF; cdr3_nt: TGTGCCAGCAGCTCCTACAGGGAGGTAGAGACCCAGTACTTC
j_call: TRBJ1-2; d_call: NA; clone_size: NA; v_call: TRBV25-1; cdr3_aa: CARLPSGPKWDYGYTF; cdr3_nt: TGTGCCAGGCTCCCCTCAGGTCCGAAATGGGACTATGGCTACACCTTC
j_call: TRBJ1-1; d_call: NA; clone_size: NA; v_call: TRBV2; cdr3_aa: CASSQSGLDTEAFF; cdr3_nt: TGTGCCAGCAGTCAAAGCGGGTTGGACACTGAAGCTTTCTTT
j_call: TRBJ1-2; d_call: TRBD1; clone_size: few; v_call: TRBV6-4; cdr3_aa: CASRGQGALNGYTF; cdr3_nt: TGTGCCAGCAGGGGCCAGGGGGCGCTGAATGGCTACACCTTC
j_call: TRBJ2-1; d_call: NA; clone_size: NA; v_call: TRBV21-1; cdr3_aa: CASSLSWTNLDYNEQFF; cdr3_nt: TGTGCCAGCAGCCTCTCGTGGACAAACTTGGATTACAATGAGCAGTTCTTC
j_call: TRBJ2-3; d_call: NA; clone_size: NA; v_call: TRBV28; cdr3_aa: CASSLLGSSTDTQYF; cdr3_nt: TGTGCCAGCAGTTTATTAGGATCCTCCACAGATACGCAGTATTTT
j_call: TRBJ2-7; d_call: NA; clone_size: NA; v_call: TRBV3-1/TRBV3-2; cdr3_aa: CASSQVGAYEQYF; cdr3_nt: TGTGCCAGCAGCCAAGTGGGGGCCTACGAGCAGTACTTC
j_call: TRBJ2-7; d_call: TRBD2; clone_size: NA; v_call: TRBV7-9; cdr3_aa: CASSLAGIPYEQYF; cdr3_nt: TGTGCCAGCAGTCTAGCGGGGATCCCCTACGAGCAGTACTTC
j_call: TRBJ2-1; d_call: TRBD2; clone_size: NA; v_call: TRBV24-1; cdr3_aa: CATSRTSGTNEQFF; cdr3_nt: TGTGCCACCAGTAGAACTAGCGGGACCAATGAGCAGTTCTTC
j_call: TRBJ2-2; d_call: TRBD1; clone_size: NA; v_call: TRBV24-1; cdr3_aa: CATSDLRAGGTGELFF; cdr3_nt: TGTGCCACCAGTGATTTGCGGGCAGGGGGCACCGGGGAGCTGTTTTTT
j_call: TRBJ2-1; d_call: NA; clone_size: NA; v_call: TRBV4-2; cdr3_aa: CASSLPMGLGGNEQFF; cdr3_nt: TGTGCCAGCAGCTTACCGATGGGGTTAGGAGGCAATGAGCAGTTCTTC
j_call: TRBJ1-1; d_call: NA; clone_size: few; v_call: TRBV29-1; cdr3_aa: CSVEWVTEAFF; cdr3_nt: TGCAGCGTTGAATGGGTCACTGAAGCTTTCTTT
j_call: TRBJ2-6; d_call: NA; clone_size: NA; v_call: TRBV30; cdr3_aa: CAWSQGSGANVLTF; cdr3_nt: TGTGCCTGGAGTCAGGGTTCTGGGGCCAACGTCCTGACTTTC
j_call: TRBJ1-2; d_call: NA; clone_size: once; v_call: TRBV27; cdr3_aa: CASSLSGTPYYGYTF; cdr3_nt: TGTGCCAGCAGTTTATCGGGGACACCTTACTATGGCTACACCTTC
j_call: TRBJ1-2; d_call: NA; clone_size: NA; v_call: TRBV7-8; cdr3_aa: CASSSGEANYGYTF; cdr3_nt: TGTGCCAGCAGCTCCGGGGAAGCTAACTATGGCTACACCTTC
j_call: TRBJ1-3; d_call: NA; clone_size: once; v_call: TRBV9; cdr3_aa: CASSAGRGNTIYF; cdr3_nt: TGTGCCAGCAGCGCTGGACGGGGAAACACCATATATTTT
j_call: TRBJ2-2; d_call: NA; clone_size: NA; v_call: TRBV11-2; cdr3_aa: CASSIGAGELFF; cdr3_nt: TGTGCCAGCAGCATAGGGGCCGGGGAGCTGTTTTTT
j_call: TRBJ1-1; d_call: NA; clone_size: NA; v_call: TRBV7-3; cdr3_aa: CASSLNGMSEAFF; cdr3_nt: TGTGCCAGCAGCTTAAACGGTATGTCTGAAGCTTTCTTT
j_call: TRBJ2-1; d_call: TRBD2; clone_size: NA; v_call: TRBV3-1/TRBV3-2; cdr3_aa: CASSLLAGLDEQFF; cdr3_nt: TGTGCCAGCAGCCTTCTAGCGGGATTGGATGAGCAGTTCTTC
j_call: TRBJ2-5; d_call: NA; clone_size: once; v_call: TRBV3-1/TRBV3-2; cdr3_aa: CASSPSRAETQYF; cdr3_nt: TGTGCCAGCAGCCCCTCTAGGGCGGAGACCCAGTACTTC
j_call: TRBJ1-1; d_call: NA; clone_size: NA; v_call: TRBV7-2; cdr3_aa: CASSLRWDTEAFF; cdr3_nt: TGTGCCAGCAGCTTGAGATGGGACACTGAAGCTTTCTTT
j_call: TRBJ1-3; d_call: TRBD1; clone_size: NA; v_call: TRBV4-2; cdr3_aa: CASSQEGPAGGLLSSGNTIYF; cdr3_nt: TGTGCCAGCAGCCAAGAGGGCCCAGCAGGGGGACTCCTCTCTTCTGGAAACACCATATATTTT
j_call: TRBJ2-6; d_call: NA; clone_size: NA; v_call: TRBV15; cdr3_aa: CATSGGGGGSGANVLTF; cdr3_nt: TGTGCCACCAGCGGGGGAGGGGGAGGTTCTGGGGCCAACGTCCTGACTTTC
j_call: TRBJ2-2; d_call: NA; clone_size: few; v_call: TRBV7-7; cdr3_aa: CASSPGTLNTGELFF; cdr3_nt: TGTGCCAGCAGCCCCGGGACTCTAAACACCGGGGAGCTGTTTTTT
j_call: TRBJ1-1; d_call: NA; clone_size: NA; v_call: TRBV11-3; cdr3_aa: CASSIGDTGTEAFF; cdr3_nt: TGTGCCAGCAGCATTGGAGATACGGGCACTGAAGCTTTCTTT
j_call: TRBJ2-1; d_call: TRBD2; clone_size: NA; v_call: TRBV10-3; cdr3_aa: CAISEYSGRASYNEQFF; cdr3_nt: TGTGCCATCAGTGAGTATAGCGGGAGGGCCTCCTACAATGAGCAGTTCTTC
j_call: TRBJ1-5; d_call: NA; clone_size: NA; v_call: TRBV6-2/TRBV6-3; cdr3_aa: CASSFRRGNQPQHF; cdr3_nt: TGTGCCAGCAGTTTTCGGCGGGGCAATCAGCCCCAGCATTTT
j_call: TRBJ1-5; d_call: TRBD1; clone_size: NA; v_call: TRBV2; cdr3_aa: CASRAGTVNQPQHF; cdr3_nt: TGTGCCAGCAGAGCCGGGACAGTGAATCAGCCCCAGCATTTT
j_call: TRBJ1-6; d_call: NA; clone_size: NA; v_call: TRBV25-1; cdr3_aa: CASSELSSYNSPLHF; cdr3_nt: TGTGCCAGCAGTGAGCTTAGCTCCTATAATTCACCCCTCCACTTT
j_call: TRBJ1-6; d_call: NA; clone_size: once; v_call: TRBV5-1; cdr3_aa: CASSLDGRLDSPLHF; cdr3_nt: TGCGCCAGCAGCTTGGATGGGCGGCTCGATTCACCCCTCCACTTT
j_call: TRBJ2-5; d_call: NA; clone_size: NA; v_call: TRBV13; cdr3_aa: CASSLRGETQYF; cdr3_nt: TGTGCCAGCAGCTTGCGGGGCGAGACCCAGTACTTC
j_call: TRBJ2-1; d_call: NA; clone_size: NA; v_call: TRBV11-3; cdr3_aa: CASSPRPPRYNEQFF; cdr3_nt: TGTGCCAGCAGCCCGCGCCCTCCCCGGTACAATGAGCAGTTCTTC
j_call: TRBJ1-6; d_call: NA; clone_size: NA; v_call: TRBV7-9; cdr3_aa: CASSDRGGYNSPLHF; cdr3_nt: TGTGCCAGCAGCGATCGGGGCGGCTATAATTCACCCCTCCACTTT